This entry is about one T cell receptor beta chain. What it binds is not known. Profiling relied on immunoSEQ multiplex PCR, and the TCRdb table lists in-frame clones only, not all of them. The data contain about 1.1 million clones, around three quarters of them singletons. This sample was included in a study of shared clonotypes between healthy human individuals. Broader study findings: A reduction in generation probabilities was seen for non-shared clonotypes relative to those shared by all four donors. Roughly 4.6% of naive CD4 clonotypes were common to several donors.

With 0 bases clipped from V and 4 bases from J, the junction kept 8 bases outside the gene matches. The CDR3 has 16 amino acids. CDR1 SGDLS and CDR2 YYNGEE come from the germline V gene. This chain connects TRBV9 to TRBJ2-7, with 9 bases lining up with TRBD1. The sequenced sample was memory CD4+ T cells from PBMCs. Subset defined: CD45RA-negative fraction. This receptor was obtained from a man aged 18 to 29 in good health. Some clones in this sample may be carry-over from other donors' samples. The CDR3 DNA reads TGTGCCAGCAGCGTAGCAGGACAGGGGATTCTATACGAGCAGTACTTC. Translation gives CASSVAGQGILYEQYF.